The rows below give T cell receptor beta chains drawn from one sample of a study of PD-1 blockade in classical Hodgkin lymphoma. Here immunoSEQ multiplex PCR was the method, and the copy in TCRdb shows in-frame clones only, minus some. The sample carries 80,000 to 95,000 clones, around 80% recorded once. Sequencing was performed on peripheral blood mononuclear cells (PBMCs), taken before the fourth cycle of nivolumab. The receptors originated from a human donor with classical Hodgkin lymphoma. Each CDR3 is given with its conserved first and last residue. D genes are given only for firm matches. Only part of the rows carry a size: once, few, many, or a class if the clone is expanded.

j_call	clone_size	d_call	v_call	cdr3_nt	cdr3_aa
TRBJ2-1	-	TRBD2	TRBV5-1	TGCGCCAGCTCCCTGAGCAGCGGGAGGGCCGGGGAGCAGTTCTTC	CASSLSSGRAGEQFF
TRBJ2-7	-	-	TRBV28	TGTGCCAGCAGTTTTGCAGGGACCCTCTACGAGCAGTACTTC	CASSFAGTLYEQYF
TRBJ1-1	-	-	TRBV5-4	TGTGCCAGCAGCCGGGGAAGCGCTGAAGCTTTCTTT	CASSRGSAEAFF
TRBJ2-2	once	TRBD2	TRBV2	TGTGCCAGCAGGATACTAGCGGGGTCCGGGGAGCTGTTTTTT	CASRILAGSGELFF
TRBJ2-1	-	-	TRBV19	TGTGCCAGTAGTCCCCGGGGTAGCGGTAACAATGAGCAGTTCTTC	CASSPRGSGNNEQFF
TRBJ1-1	-	-	TRBV19	TGTGCCAGTAGTATCGGTTCAGGGGTCCTGCACACTGAAGCTTTCTTT	CASSIGSGVLHTEAFF
TRBJ2-7	-	TRBD1	TRBV7-8	TGTGCCAGCAGCACCACCGACAGGGGCCACGAGCAGTACTTC	CASSTTDRGHEQYF
TRBJ2-7	-	-	TRBV7-6	TGTGCCAGCAGCCTATACAGGGAAGCATACGAGCAGTACTTC	CASSLYREAYEQYF
TRBJ2-5	-	TRBD2	TRBV9	TGTGCCAGCAGCGTCGGGATAGCGGGAGTAGAGACCCAGTACTTC	CASSVGIAGVETQYF
TRBJ2-7	-	-	TRBV4-3	TGCGCCAGCAGCCAAGACAATCCGGGGAACTACGAGCAGTACTTC	CASSQDNPGNYEQYF
TRBJ2-1	-	-	TRBV14	TGTGCCAGCAGCTCGTACGTTGAGCAGTTCTTC	CASSSYVEQFF
TRBJ2-7	-	-	TRBV10-3	TGTGCCATCAGTGAGTCTCGGGGTTACGAGCAGTACTTC	CAISESRGYEQYF
TRBJ1-3	-	-	TRBV28	TGTGCCAGCGCCTATGGAGGGGGTATTAGCTCTGGAAACACCATATATTTT	CASAYGGGISSGNTIYF
TRBJ2-2	-	-	TRBV11-3	TGTGCCAGCAGCTTAGCGGGGGGCGCGAACACCGGGGAGCTGTTTTTT	CASSLAGGANTGELFF
TRBJ1-2	once	-	TRBV2	TGTGCCAGCAGTGACGAAGGACGGGAAATATATGGCTACACCTTC	CASSDEGREIYGYTF
TRBJ1-4	-	-	TRBV5-1	TGCGCCAGCAGCCCCCTGGGGGGCACTAATGAAAAACTGTTTTTT	CASSPLGGTNEKLFF
TRBJ2-1	once	-	TRBV11-3	TGTGCCAGCAGCTTAGGGGCAGGGCTACACAATGAGCAGTTCTTC	CASSLGAGLHNEQFF
TRBJ2-1	once	-	TRBV6-6	TGTGCCAGCAGTCGAGACAGTTACAATGAGCAGTTCTTC	CASSRDSYNEQFF
TRBJ2-5	-	-	TRBV5-1	TGCGCCAGCAGCTTGGAAGGGTGGGGGGAGACCCAGTACTTC	CASSLEGWGETQYF
TRBJ1-5	-	-	TRBV7-2	TGTGCCAGCGGCAGGGGCCCTCCCTCGATGAGCAATCAGCCCCAGCATTTT	CASGRGPPSMSNQPQHF
TRBJ1-5	-	-	TRBV5-8	TGTGCCAGCAGCTTGGTAGGGGACCAGCCCCAGCATTTT	CASSLVGDQPQHF
TRBJ2-5	-	-	TRBV7-9	TGTGCCAGCAGCTTAGCGGCGGGAGAGACCCAGTACTTC	CASSLAAGETQYF
TRBJ2-1	-	TRBD1	TRBV7-2	TGTGCCAGCAGCTATGGACAGGGAGAGGGTGAGCAGTTCTTC	CASSYGQGEGEQFF
TRBJ2-5	-	-	TRBV7-2	TGTGCCAGCAGCTTGGGGAGTGGACAAGAGACCCAGTACTTC	CASSLGSGQETQYF
TRBJ2-1	-	TRBD2	TRBV7-2	TGTGCCAGCAGCTTAAACGCCGGTGGCGGGAGGCCGCACAATGAGCAGTTCTTC	CASSLNAGGGRPHNEQFF
TRBJ2-7	-	-	TRBV6-1	TGTGCCAGCAGTGCCCGCGTCCGGACGGAGCAGTACTTC	CASSARVRTEQYF
TRBJ2-7	-	TRBD1	TRBV6-1	TGTGCCACCCGGACAGGGGCCTACGAGCAGTACTTC	CATRTGAYEQYF
TRBJ2-7	-	TRBD2	TRBV6-1	TGTGCCAGCAGCGCCTCTAGCGGGAGGGTCCACGAGCAGTACTTC	CASSASSGRVHEQYF
TRBJ2-7	few	TRBD2	TRBV19	TGTGCCAGTAGTATTTCGCTAGCGGGATTATACGAGCAGTACTTC	CASSISLAGLYEQYF
TRBJ2-3	-	-	TRBV30	TGTGCCTGGAGTGTAAGGTGGGATACGCAGTATTTT	CAWSVRWDTQYF
TRBJ2-1	-	TRBD2	TRBV6-4	TGTGCCAGCAGTGACTTACCTTGGGGGGGAACCTACAATGAGCAGTTCTTC	CASSDLPWGGTYNEQFF
TRBJ1-6	-	-	TRBV5-1	TGCGCCAGCAGCTTGGACTTGACGGGTCCTAATTCACCCCTCCACTTT	CASSLDLTGPNSPLHF
TRBJ2-1	-	-	TRBV19	TGTGCCAGTGATCCGGGACTCCCTCCTGGAGAGCAGTTCTTC	CASDPGLPPGEQFF
TRBJ2-6	-	-	TRBV7-6	TGTGCCAGCAGCCCCGCGAAAATTTCTCCTGGGGCCAACGTCCTGACTTTC	CASSPAKISPGANVLTF
TRBJ1-5	-	-	TRBV19	TGTGCCAGTAGTCCCCACATGAGACCCAATCAGCCCCAGCATTTT	CASSPHMRPNQPQHF
TRBJ2-7	once	TRBD1	TRBV28	TGTGCCAGCAGCACCTATGGGGACAGGGGCCCCTACGAGCAGTACTTC	CASSTYGDRGPYEQYF
TRBJ2-1	-	TRBD1	TRBV25-1	TGTGCCAGCAGTGACGAGGGACAGGTCTACAATGAGCAGTTCTTC	CASSDEGQVYNEQFF
TRBJ2-7	-	TRBD2	TRBV27	TGTGCCAGCAGTCCTCCTCGACTAGCGGGAAGCTCCTACGAGCAGTACTTC	CASSPPRLAGSSYEQYF
TRBJ2-2	-	-	TRBV28	TGTGCCAGCAGTTTATGGGGCGGGGAGCTGTTTTTT	CASSLWGGELFF